Presented here are 16 T cell receptor beta chains from one specimen sequenced in a study of blood T cell repertoires in COVID-19 (dated by TCRdb to between 2020 and 2021). Receptor amplification or capture employed the immunoSEQ multiplex PCR assay. As stored in TCRdb, this immuneACCESS dataset retains in-frame rearrangements with V and J assigned. A fraction of the clones does not appear; measured against another copy, unresolved V genes explain less than half of the discrepancy, and the remainder lacks a known reason. The sample table contains around 130,000 clones; only one count was recorded for approximately 84% of them. The ten largest account for 3% to 4% of the sample. The specimen sequenced was PBMCs or T cells enriched from blood (not recorded which). Receptors were obtained from a woman in her 50s with acute COVID-19.

This chain connects TRBV6-5 to TRBJ2-7, with 7 bases that match TRBD1. Unmatched junction bases numbered 6, after V lost 0 bases and J lost 4 bases. Germline V gene data show CDR1 as MNHEY and CDR2 as SVGAGI. This CDR3 has 15 residues. The chain's CDR3 is CASSYSKQGTYEQYF. The CDR3 bases are TGTGCCAGCAGTTACTCGAAACAGGGGACGTACGAGCAGTACTTC.

This chain links TRBV18 with TRBJ1-1; D is undetermined. V gave up 3 bases and J gave up 6 bases, with 8 bases separating them. The CDR3 runs 12 residues. The V gene's germline CDR1 is KGHSH and CDR2 LQKENI. Here the CDR3 reads CASSPPEAEAFF. CDR3 sequence (DNA): TGTGCCAGCTCACCCCCAGAAGCTGAAGCTTTCTTT.

V is TRBV4-1 and J is TRBJ1-1, with D perhaps TRBD1 (5 bases). V was pared by 6 bases and J by 1 base, with 9 bases between. The CDR3 contains 13 residues. CDR1 is MGHRA and CDR2 is YSYEKL in the germline V gene. CDR3 protein: CASSEGANTEAFF. The CDR3 DNA reads TGCGCCAGCAGTGAAGGGGCGAACACTGAAGCTTTCTTT.

The chain carries TRBV5-8 and TRBJ1-1, with D hard to call. V was pared by 3 bases and J by 0 bases, with 12 bases between. This CDR3 is built from 15 residues. Germline lookup yields CDR1 SGHTS and CDR2 YDEGEE. Here the CDR3 reads CASSSGISMNTEAFF. CDR3 DNA: TGTGCCAGCAGCTCGGGAATCTCTATGAACACTGAAGCTTTCTTT.

This clone came up once. This chain links TRBV6-2 or TRBV6-3 with TRBJ1-5; perhaps TRBD1 as D (6 bases). The CDR3 consists of 15 residues. The germline V gene has CDR1 MNHEY and CDR2 SVGEGT. Trimming cost V 6 bases and J 3 bases, with 15 bases left between them. For the CDR3, the DNA is TGTGCCAGCAGCGGAGCCAGGGGAATCAATCAGCCCCAGCATTTT. Its translation: CASSGARGINQPQHF.

V is TRBV7-9 and J is TRBJ1-1, with D perhaps matching TRBD1 (5 bases). This CDR3 has 14 amino acids. Germline V gene lookup returns CDR1 SEHNR and CDR2 FQNEAQ (reference sequence). V was cut by 4 bases and J by 0 bases, with 9 bases left in between. The CDR3, as DNA: TGTGCCAGCAGCTCTGACAGAATGAACACTGAAGCTTTCTTT. It codes for CASSSDRMNTEAFF.

The chain uses TRBV5-6 and TRBJ1-5; D gene unclear. Germline assignment: CDR1 SGHDT and CDR2 YYEEEE. V dropped 0 bases and J dropped 5 bases, with 9 bases sitting between them. This CDR3 is built from 14 residues. The CDR3 reads CASSLVSDYQPQHF. In DNA form, the CDR3 reads TGTGCCAGCAGCTTGGTGTCAGATTATCAGCCCCAGCATTTT.

V and J are TRBV24-1 and TRBJ2-5; 8 bases are shared with TRBD2. The junction had 12 bases not matched to a gene; V was cut back by 4 bases and J by 0 bases. CDR3 length: 18 amino acids. Per the germline V gene, CDR1 is KGHDR and CDR2 is SFDVKD. The CDR3: CATSDPRGLAGHQETQYF. The CDR3 DNA is TGTGCCACCAGTGACCCGCGTGGTCTAGCGGGCCACCAAGAGACCCAGTACTTC.

V usage is TRBV7-7 and J usage is TRBJ1-1; maybe TRBD1 (5 bases). Germline V gene sequence: CDR1 SSHAT, CDR2 FNYEAQ (reference sequence). V was shortened by 0 bases and J by 6 bases, with 8 bases between the two germline ends. The CDR3 sequence is 13 residues long. CDR3 bases: TGTGCCAGCAGCTTAGCCGCGGGGGCTGAAGCTTTCTTT. Encoded protein: CASSLAAGAEAFF.

This chain connects TRBV19 to TRBJ2-2; D remains ambiguous. The CDR3 consists of 14 residues. Trimming left V 5 bases short and J 5 bases short, with 12 bases between. Germline V gives CDR1 LNHDA, CDR2 SQIVND (reference sequence). This CDR3 reads CASSAARRTGELFF. CDR3 in DNA: TGTGCCAGTAGTGCTGCGCGTAGAACCGGGGAGCTGTTTTTT.

The CDR3 is CATSSAGYNEQFF. CDR3 coding DNA: TGTGCCACCTCTTCCGCCGGCTACAATGAGCAGTTCTTC. The chain joins TRBV19 to TRBJ2-1; D is ambiguous. The CDR3 is 13 amino acids. Germline V gene sequence: CDR1 LNHDA, CDR2 SQIVND (reference sequence). Trimming removed 10 bases at V and 3 bases at J, with 13 bases between.

The chain carries TRBV28 and TRBJ1-2; 7 positions match TRBD1. Looked up from germline, CDR1 is MDHEN and CDR2 is SYDVKM. V lost 4 bases and J lost 2; bases outside the gene matches: 4. The CDR3 has 14 amino acids. The DNA for the CDR3 is TGTGCCAGCAGTTCACCACAGGGGAACTATGGCTACACCTTC. Its translation: CASSSPQGNYGYTF.

The chain uses TRBV30 and TRBJ1-1; tentatively, D is TRBD1 (6 bases). Trimming took off 8 bases at V and 7 bases at J, with 14 bases between the two ends. The CDR3 sequence is 11 residues long. In germline, CDR1 is GTSNPN, CDR2 SVGIG (reference sequence). CDR3 sequence: CAREQGLEAFF. The CDR3 DNA sequence: TGTGCCCGTGAACAGGGTCTTGAAGCTTTCTTT.

The rearrangement uses TRBV5-1 and TRBJ2-1; D possibly corresponds to TRBD2 (5 bases). Germline CDR1 reads SGHRS; CDR2 reads YFSETQ. This CDR3 comprises 13 residues. V lost 3 bases, J lost 6 bases, and 10 bases lay in between. Here the CDR3 reads CASSSRLPNEQFF. The CDR3 DNA is TGCGCCAGCAGCTCCCGACTACCCAATGAGCAGTTCTTC.

The chain has TRBV2 and TRBJ2-1; 10 bases map to TRBD2. The ends lost 8 bases at V and 3 bases at J; junction bases unmatched: 7. The V gene's germline CDR1 is SNHLY and CDR2 FYNNEI. The CDR3 loop spans 15 amino acids. The CDR3 here is CASAVGTSVYNEQFF. CDR3 nucleotide sequence: TGTGCCAGCGCCGTCGGGACTAGCGTCTACAATGAGCAGTTCTTC.

The V and J genes are TRBV5-1 and TRBJ2-3, with 7 bases lining up with TRBD2. Germline V lookup: CDR1 SGHRS, CDR2 YFSETQ. This CDR3 is built from 15 residues. J gave up 1 base and V 4 bases, and 6 bases lay outside the gene matches. The chain's CDR3 is CASSRTRGRTDTQYF. In nucleotides, the CDR3 is TGCGCCAGCAGCCGGACTAGGGGACGCACAGATACGCAGTATTTT.